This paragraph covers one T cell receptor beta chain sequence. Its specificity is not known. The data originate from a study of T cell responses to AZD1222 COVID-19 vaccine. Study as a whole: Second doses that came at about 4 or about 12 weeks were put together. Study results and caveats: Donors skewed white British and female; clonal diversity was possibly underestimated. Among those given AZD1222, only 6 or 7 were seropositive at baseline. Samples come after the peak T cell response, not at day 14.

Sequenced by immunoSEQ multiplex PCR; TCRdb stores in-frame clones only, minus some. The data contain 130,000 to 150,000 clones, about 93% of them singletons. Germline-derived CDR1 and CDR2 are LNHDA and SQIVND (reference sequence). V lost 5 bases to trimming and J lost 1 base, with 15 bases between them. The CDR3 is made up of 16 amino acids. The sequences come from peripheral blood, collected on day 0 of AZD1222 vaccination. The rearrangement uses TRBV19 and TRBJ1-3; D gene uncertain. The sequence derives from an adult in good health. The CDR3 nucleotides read TGTGCCAGTAGTGCCCCCTCCGCCCCTTCTGGAAACACCATATATTTT. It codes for CASSAPSAPSGNTIYF.